These T cell receptor beta chains were read from a single sample in a study of OX40 agonist ivuxolimab in advanced cancers. The protocol was immunoSEQ multiplex PCR, while the TCRdb copy is restricted to in-frame clones and leaves out a portion. The data contain fewer than 55,000 clones, 87% of them seen just once; the ten biggest clones take up under 2%. This material consisted of CD4+ or CD8+ T cells sorted from blood, taken in a trial of the OX40 agonist ivuxolimab. The receptors were gathered from an adult with an advanced solid tumor such as melanoma, head and neck, liver or kidney cancer. CDR3s include the opening cysteine and the closing phenylalanine or tryptophan.

V: TRBV5-6
CDR3: CASSLEGRGGNSPLHF

V: TRBV5-8
CDR3: CASSLGSGGARDTQYF

V: TRBV28
CDR3: CASSPPPSVLSTDTQYF

V: TRBV18
CDR3: CASSPRTVKDTQYF

V: TRBV28
CDR3: CASSPTNEHTQYF

V: TRBV6-5
CDR3: CASSSGGLTEAFF

V: TRBV29-1
CDR3: CSVGDSPEAFF

V: TRBV28
CDR3: CASSIGVPNTEAFF

V: TRBV7-9
CDR3: CASSLEGYGYTF

V: TRBV29-1
CDR3: CSVVGQDGETQYF

V: TRBV18
CDR3: CASSPSRTINTDTQYF

V: TRBV5-1
CDR3: CASNTDYSTDTQYF

V: TRBV18
CDR3: CASSPLAGSYNEQFF

V: TRBV6-1
CDR3: CASSESFQASTDTQYF

V: TRBV14
CDR3: CASSQGLAGGNSQFF